This T cell receptor beta chain was found in a study of cytomegalovirus exposure and HLA in healthy donors. Both 60 Vbeta primers and 13 Jbeta primers went into the PCR. TCRdb's copy holds only in-frame clones and misses some; the assay was immunoSEQ multiplex PCR. The sample totals about 100,000 clones. Study outcomes and limitations: Donors belonging to an Asian-associated ancestry cluster reportedly showed fewer N-insertions in productive TCRs than the roughly 670-donor mean, according to what a later analysis found.

The V and J ends lost 7 bases and 4 bases respectively, with 13 bases between them. The CDR3 length is 12 residues. Germline assignment: CDR1 SQVTM and CDR2 ANQGSEA. Points on this clone: Antigen unknown.

Specimen: PBMCs. The V call is TRBV29-1, the J call TRBJ1-2; the D is unclear. The TCR was taken from a man in his fifties in good health and CMV-seronegative. For the CDR3, the DNA is TGCAGCGGGGCGGGGATGGGCTATGGCTACACCTTC. Protein: CSGAGMGYGYTF.